This note documents a single T cell receptor (beta chain) sequence. No antigen is known for it. Repertoires were generated with immunoSEQ multiplex PCR, while TCRdb's copy carries only in-frame clones and drops some. Among over 100,000 clones, roughly 89% were seen once, and the ten largest hold approximately 8.4%. This record comes from a study of T cell responses to AZD1222 COVID-19 vaccine. The V gene's germline CDR1 is SGHRS and CDR2 YFSETQ. There are 16 residues in the CDR3. V lost 0 bases and J lost 3, with 10 bases in between. Notes on the study in general: Mostly white British, mostly female donors; authors suggested clonal diversity may be underestimated. Seropositive at baseline were only 5 or 6 AZD1222 recipients. No repertoire was sampled before or during the peak T cell response, only after it.

The TCR was taken from an adult in good health. The chain links TRBV5-1 to TRBJ2-6; D is uncertain. The sample was peripheral blood, taken on day 0 of AZD1222 vaccination. CDR3 sequence (DNA): TGCGCCAGCAGCTTGGCAGCTGGGGTTGGGGCCAACGTCCTGACTTTC. Protein: CASSLAAGVGANVLTF.